This TCR beta chain is drawn from a study of T cell changes during pregnancy in multiple sclerosis. Sequencing was performed with immunoSEQ multiplex PCR; in TCRdb, only in-frame clones are kept and a portion is missing. The sample records tens of thousands of clones, 80% to 95% being singletons. Trimming removed 2 bases from V and 10 bases from J; junction bases left unmatched: 11. There are 16 residues in the CDR3. Germline-derived CDR1 and CDR2 are MNHEY and SMNVEV (reference sequence). The chain has TRBV27 and TRBJ1-6, with 7 bases matching TRBD1. The sequence was obtained from a female donor with multiple sclerosis, enrolled in a pregnancy study. The sequencing used peripheral blood, collected before pregnancy. CDR3 sequence (DNA): TGTGCCAGCAGTTTAAGGCAGGGGGGATCTGGGTCACCCCTCCACTTT. Translating gives CASSLRQGGSGSPLHF.